The 14 T cell receptor beta chains below were found in one sample sequenced in a study of neurological immune-mediated disorders. TCRdb redid the calling of the 5' RACE reads with MiXCR, one entry per CDR3 protein. This sample carries approximately 10,000 distinct CDR3 sequences, around a fifth of them seen once, and the ten largest clones take approximately 50%. Input material: CD8+ T cells from blood. These receptors all stem from a woman aged 60-70 years with HTLV-1-associated myelopathy (HAM/TSP).

This clonotype was recorded many times. The chain uses TRBV9 and TRBJ2-7; D possibly corresponds to TRBD1 (6 bases). The V and J ends lost 0 bases and 0 bases respectively, with 7 bases between them. Germline V CDR1 and CDR2: SGDLS, YYNGEE. The CDR3 length is 14 residues. CDR3 DNA: TGTGCCAGCAGCGTAGAGGACAGCTCCTACGAGCAGTACTTC. The encoded protein is CASSVEDSSYEQYF.

This clonotype was counted ten times or more. J is TRBJ2-1 and V is TRBV7-9; D unclear. CDR1 and CDR2 from the germline V gene are SEHNR and FQNEAQ (reference sequence). Trimming shortened V by 5 bases and J by 6 bases, and 23 bases separated the two germline ends. This CDR3 has 17 amino acids. The CDR3, as DNA: TGTGCCAGCAGCCACCCTCCTTTTGATCTGCTTTTCAATGAGCAGTTCTTC. It translates to CASSHPPFDLLFNEQFF.

The chain has TRBV7-8 and TRBJ2-1; a possible D gene is TRBD1 (6 bases). Germline CDR1 and CDR2: SGHVS and FQNEAQ. Trimming took off 5 bases at V and 5 bases at J, with 13 bases between the two ends. This CDR3 has 14 residues. The CDR3 spells CASSPPQGHNEQFF. The CDR3 DNA follows: TGTGCCAGCAGCCCTCCTCAGGGGCACAATGAGCAGTTCTTC.

This clonotype has ten or more counts. The chain employs TRBV5-1 and TRBJ2-1; D remains ambiguous. Germline V gives CDR1 SGHRS, CDR2 YFSETQ. V dropped 0 bases and J dropped 5 bases, with 9 bases sitting between them. The CDR3 is made up of 14 amino acids. The CDR3: CASSLAFTNNEQFF. The CDR3 coding sequence is TGCGCCAGCAGCTTGGCCTTTACCAACAATGAGCAGTTCTTC.

This rearrangement joins TRBV5-1 to TRBJ2-7; no reliable D call. V lost 4 bases and J 2 bases, leaving 7 bases between the germline ends. Germline V gene sequence: CDR1 SGHRS, CDR2 YFSETQ. The CDR3 totals 12 residues. The CDR3: CASSDNPYEQYF. In nucleotides, the CDR3 is TGCGCCAGCAGCGACAATCCCTACGAGCAGTACTTC.

At least ten counts were recorded for this clonotype. The J gene is TRBJ1-5, the V gene TRBV16; the match to TRBD1 covers 9 bases. Germline V gives CDR1 KGHSY, CDR2 FQNENV. The CDR3 covers 14 residues. J was trimmed by 6 bases and V by 4 bases; bases with no gene match: 4. CDR3 loop: CASSLGQGGQPQHF. CDR3 sequence (DNA): TGTGCCAGCAGCCTGGGACAGGGAGGTCAGCCCCAGCATTTT.

This clonotype showed up many times. This chain links TRBV5-1 with TRBJ2-7; either TRBD1 or TRBD2 may fit D (6 bases each). Deletions cut 4 bases from V and 5 bases from J, with 19 bases between. In germline, CDR1 is SGHRS, CDR2 YFSETQ. There are 15 residues in the CDR3. CDR3 protein: CASSPGTLGRNEQYF. The CDR3 DNA sequence: TGCGCCAGCAGCCCCGGGACACTGGGGAGGAACGAGCAGTACTTC.

This clonotype was observed a handful of times. The CDR3 sequence: CASSLSLGSPSHTDTQYF. DNA for the CDR3: TGTGCCAGCAGTTTAAGCTTGGGGTCTCCATCCCACACAGATACGCAGTATTTT. This rearrangement joins TRBV28 to TRBJ2-3; D unresolved. The V end lost 2 bases, the J end lost 2 bases, and 20 bases lay between the germline ends. The germline CDR1 and CDR2 sequences are MDHEN and SYDVKM. CDR3 length: 18 amino acids.

The sample holds many counts of this clonotype. This chain uses TRBV5-1 with TRBJ2-1; D remains unclear. The CDR3 covers 15 residues. Germline V gene data show CDR1 as SGHRS and CDR2 as YFSETQ. V was shortened by 9 bases and J by 0 bases, with 16 bases between the two germline ends. The CDR3 sequence is CATRVGLSSYNEQFF. Here the CDR3 DNA reads TGCGCCACCCGAGTAGGCTTGAGCTCCTACAATGAGCAGTTCTTC.

V gene TRBV7-9 combines with J gene TRBJ2-7; no clear D. The germline gives CDR1 SEHNR, CDR2 FQNEAQ (reference sequence). The CDR3 runs to 12 residues. Trimming removed 2 bases at V and 4 bases at J, with 6 bases between. In nucleotides, the CDR3 is TGTGCCAGCAGCTTATCAACATACGAGCAGTACTTC. Translating it yields CASSLSTYEQYF.

This clonotype was seen ten or more times. This rearrangement joins TRBV6-5 to TRBJ1-1, with a weak D call TRBD1 (5 bases). CDR3 length: 17 amino acids. The germline V and J ends were trimmed by 0 bases and 2 bases, with 16 bases remaining between them. Germline V CDR1 and CDR2: MNHEY, SVGAGI. The CDR3 reads CASSYSYRGPANTEAFF. CDR3 DNA sequence: TGTGCCAGCAGTTACTCGTACCGGGGACCAGCTAACACTGAAGCTTTCTTT.

By share of the sample, this clonotype is medium-sized. The chain recombines TRBV6-5 with TRBJ1-1; D call uncertain. Germline V gives CDR1 MNHEY, CDR2 SVGAGI. The CDR3 length is 13 residues. V was trimmed by 6 bases and J by 0 bases, leaving 8 bases between them. CDR3 sequence reads: CASRPTLNTEAFF. CDR3 nucleotide sequence: TGTGCCAGCAGACCTACACTGAACACTGAAGCTTTCTTT.

This clonotype is labeled as medium-sized. V usage is TRBV27 and J usage is TRBJ2-3; TRBD2 aligns across 9 bases. CDR1 is MNHEY and CDR2 is SMNVEV in the germline V gene (reference sequence). With V trimmed by 5 bases and J by 4 bases, 10 bases remained unmatched. This CDR3 contains 16 residues. The CDR3 here is CASSTGTSLLPDTQYF. The CDR3 coding sequence is TGTGCCAGCAGTACAGGGACTAGCTTGTTGCCAGATACGCAGTATTTT.

In its sample, this clonotype was seen many times. The rearrangement uses TRBV7-8 and TRBJ2-7; D unclear. The CDR3 runs 14 residues. V lost 1 base and J 0 bases, leaving 7 bases between the germline ends. Germline assignment: CDR1 SGHVS and CDR2 FQNEAQ. The CDR3 here is CASSLVGTSYEQYF. The CDR3 DNA is TGTGCCAGCAGCTTAGTGGGCACCTCCTACGAGCAGTACTTC.